This entry features one T cell receptor (beta chain) sequence. The antigen is undetermined. Each sample used at least 6.5 million PBMCs. The record originates from a study of blood T cells in healthy people across ages. Regarding the study as a whole: Not knowing donor CMV status may have confounded expanded clonotype changes.

A second PCR, run for about 7 to 11 cycles, used a sample-barcoded 5' primer plus a J-beta primer mix. TCRdb reprocessed the 5' RACE reads with MiXCR, giving one entry per CDR3 protein. Seen here are about 1,400,000 distinct CDR3 sequences, around 39% observed once, and the top ten hold 7.9%. Per the germline V gene, CDR1 is SQVTM and CDR2 is ANQGSEA. V shed 3 bases and J 5 bases; nucleotides not matched to a gene: 6. The CDR3 covers 14 residues. Specimen: blood. V is TRBV29-1 and J is TRBJ1-1; 10 bases match TRBD1. The TCR was taken from a woman aged 18-29 years in good health. CDR3 coding DNA: TGCAGCGTTGAGGGGGGACAGGGGAGAACTGAAGCTTTCTTT. Protein product: CSVEGGQGRTEAFF.